This T cell receptor beta chain appears in the sequencing data of a study of spatial heterogeneity in lung cancer. Indicated time point: sample taken at primary tumor resection. Unsorted samples of tumor, nontumor lung or frozen PBMC had their whole RNA sequenced. This clonotype has ten or more counts. From the 5' RACE reads, TCRdb called clonotypes with MiXCR, one entry per CDR3 protein. The profile shows 80,000 to 95,000 distinct CDR3 sequences, over 8.5% of them singletons. The CDR3 runs 14 residues. V was pared by 6 bases and J by 0 bases, with 8 bases between. Germline V lookup: CDR1 SGHTA, CDR2 FQGNSA.

The sequences come from PBMCs, collected at surgery. The sequence came from a male donor with early-stage non-small cell lung cancer. The chain uses TRBV7-2 and TRBJ2-2; D not resolved. The CDR3 DNA reads TGTGCCAGCAGACCTCCTTCGAACACCGGGGAGCTGTTTTTT. It specifies CASRPPSNTGELFF. Looking up the rest from reference TRBV7-2 and TRBJ2-2 gives the full variable domain: GAGVSQSPSNKVTEKGKDVELRCDPISGHTALYWYRQSLGQGLEFLIYFQGNSAPDKSGLPSDRFSAERTGGSVSTLTIQRTQQEDSAVYLCASRPPSNTGELFFGEGSRLTVL.